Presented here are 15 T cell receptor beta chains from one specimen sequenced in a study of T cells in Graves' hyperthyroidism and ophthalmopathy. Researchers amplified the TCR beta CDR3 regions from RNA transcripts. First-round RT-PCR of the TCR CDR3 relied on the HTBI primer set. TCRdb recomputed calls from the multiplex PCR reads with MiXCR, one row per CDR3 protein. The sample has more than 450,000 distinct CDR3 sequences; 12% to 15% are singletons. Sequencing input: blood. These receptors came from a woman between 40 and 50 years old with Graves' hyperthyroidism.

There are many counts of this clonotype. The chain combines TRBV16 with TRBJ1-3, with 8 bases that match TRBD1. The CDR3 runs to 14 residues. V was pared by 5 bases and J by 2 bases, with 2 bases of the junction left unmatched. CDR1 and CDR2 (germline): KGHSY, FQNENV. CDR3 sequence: CASSVQGAGNTIYF. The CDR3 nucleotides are TGTGCCAGCAGCGTACAGGGGGCTGGAAACACCATATATTTT.

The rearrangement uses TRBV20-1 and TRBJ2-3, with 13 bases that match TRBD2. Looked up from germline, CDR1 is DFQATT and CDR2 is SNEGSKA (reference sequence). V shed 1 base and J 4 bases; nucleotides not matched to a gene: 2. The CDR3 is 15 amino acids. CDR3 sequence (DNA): TGCAGTGCTAGAGCTGGGACTAGCGGGGCAGATACGCAGTATTTT. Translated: CSARAGTSGADTQYF.

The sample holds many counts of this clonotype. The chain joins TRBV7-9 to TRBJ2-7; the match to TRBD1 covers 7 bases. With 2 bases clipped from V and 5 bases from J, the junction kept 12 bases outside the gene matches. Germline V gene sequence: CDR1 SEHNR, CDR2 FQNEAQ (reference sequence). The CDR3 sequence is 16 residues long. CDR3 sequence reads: CASSLLTGALNHEQYF. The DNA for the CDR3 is TGTGCCAGCAGCTTACTTACAGGGGCCCTCAACCACGAGCAGTACTTC.

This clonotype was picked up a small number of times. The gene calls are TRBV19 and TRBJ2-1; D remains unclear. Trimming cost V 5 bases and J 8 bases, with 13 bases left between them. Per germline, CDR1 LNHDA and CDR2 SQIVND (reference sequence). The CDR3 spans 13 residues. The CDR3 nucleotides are TGTGCCAGTAGTCAGACCCCGTACTATGAGCAGTTCTTC. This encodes CASSQTPYYEQFF.

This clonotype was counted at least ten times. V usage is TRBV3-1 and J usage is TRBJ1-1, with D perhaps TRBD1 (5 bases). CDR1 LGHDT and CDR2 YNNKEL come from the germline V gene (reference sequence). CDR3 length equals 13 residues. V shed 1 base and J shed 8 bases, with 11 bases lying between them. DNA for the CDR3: TGTGCCAGCAGCCAAGGGGACCTTAGGGAAGCTTTCTTT. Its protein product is CASSQGDLREAFF.

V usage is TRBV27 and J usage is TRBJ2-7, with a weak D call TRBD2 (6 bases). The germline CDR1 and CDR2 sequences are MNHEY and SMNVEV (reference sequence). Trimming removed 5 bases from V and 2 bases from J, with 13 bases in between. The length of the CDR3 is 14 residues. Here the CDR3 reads CASSGTGVTYEQYF. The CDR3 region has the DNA TGTGCCAGCAGTGGGACGGGAGTAACCTACGAGCAGTACTTC.

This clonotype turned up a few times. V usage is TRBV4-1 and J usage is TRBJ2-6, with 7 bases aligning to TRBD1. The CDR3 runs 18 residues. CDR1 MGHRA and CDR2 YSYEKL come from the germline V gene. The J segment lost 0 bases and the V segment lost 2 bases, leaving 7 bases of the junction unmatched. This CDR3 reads CASSQSQGVFSGANVLTF. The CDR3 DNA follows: TGCGCCAGCAGCCAATCCCAGGGGGTTTTCTCTGGGGCCAACGTCCTGACTTTC.

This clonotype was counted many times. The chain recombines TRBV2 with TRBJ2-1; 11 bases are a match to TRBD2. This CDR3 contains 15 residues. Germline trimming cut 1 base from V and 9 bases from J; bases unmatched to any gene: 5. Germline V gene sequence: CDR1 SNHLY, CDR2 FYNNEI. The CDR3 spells CASSEVGLAEGEQFF. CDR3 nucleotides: TGTGCCAGCAGTGAAGTGGGACTAGCGGAAGGTGAGCAGTTCTTC. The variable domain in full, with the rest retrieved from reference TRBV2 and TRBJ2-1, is EPEVTQTPSHQVTQMGQEVILRCVPISNHLYFYWYRQILGQKVEFLVSFYNNEISEKSEIFDDQFSVERPDGSNFTLKIRSTKLEDSAMYFCASSEVGLAEGEQFFGPGTRLTVL.

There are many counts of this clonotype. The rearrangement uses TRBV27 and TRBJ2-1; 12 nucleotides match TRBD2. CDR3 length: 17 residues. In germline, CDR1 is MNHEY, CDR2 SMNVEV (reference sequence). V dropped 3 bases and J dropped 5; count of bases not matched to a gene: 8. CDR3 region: CASSFLAGGGTNNEQFF. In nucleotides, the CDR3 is TGTGCCAGCAGTTTCCTAGCGGGAGGGGGAACGAACAATGAGCAGTTCTTC.

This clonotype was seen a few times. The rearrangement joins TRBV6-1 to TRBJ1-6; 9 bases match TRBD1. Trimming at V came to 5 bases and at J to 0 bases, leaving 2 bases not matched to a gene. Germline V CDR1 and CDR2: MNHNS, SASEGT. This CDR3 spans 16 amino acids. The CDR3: CASSQDRGSYNSPLHF. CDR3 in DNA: TGTGCCAGCAGTCAGGACAGGGGCTCCTATAATTCACCCCTCCACTTT.

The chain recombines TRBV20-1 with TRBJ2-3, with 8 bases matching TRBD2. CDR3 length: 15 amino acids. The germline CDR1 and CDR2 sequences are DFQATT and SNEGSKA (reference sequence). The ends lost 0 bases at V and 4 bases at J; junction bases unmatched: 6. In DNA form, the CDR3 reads TGCAGTGCTAGAGATGAGTTCGGGGGGGCAGATACGCAGTATTTT. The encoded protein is CSARDEFGGADTQYF.

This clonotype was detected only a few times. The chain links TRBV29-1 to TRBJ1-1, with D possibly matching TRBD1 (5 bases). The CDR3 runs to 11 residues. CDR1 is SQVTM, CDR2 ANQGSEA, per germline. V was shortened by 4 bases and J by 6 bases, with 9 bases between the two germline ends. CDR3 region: CSVADTAEAFF. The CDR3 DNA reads TGCAGCGTTGCGGACACCGCTGAAGCTTTCTTT.

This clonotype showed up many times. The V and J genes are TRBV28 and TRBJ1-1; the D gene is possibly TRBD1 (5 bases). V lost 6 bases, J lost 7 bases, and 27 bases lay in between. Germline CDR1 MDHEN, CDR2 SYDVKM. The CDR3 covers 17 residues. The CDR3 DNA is TGTGCCAGCAGCCTCCCAATGGGGCTGAGGGCCGCGGGTGAAGCTTTCTTT. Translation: CASSLPMGLRAAGEAFF.

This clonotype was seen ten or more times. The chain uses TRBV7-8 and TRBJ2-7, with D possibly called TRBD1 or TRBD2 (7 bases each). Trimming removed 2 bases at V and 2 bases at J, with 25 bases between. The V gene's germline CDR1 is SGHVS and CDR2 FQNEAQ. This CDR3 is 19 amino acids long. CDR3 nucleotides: TGTGCCAGCAGCTTATTTCGGCGGGGGCCCCGGCAGGGGGCCTACGAGCAGTACTTC. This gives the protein CASSLFRRGPRQGAYEQYF.

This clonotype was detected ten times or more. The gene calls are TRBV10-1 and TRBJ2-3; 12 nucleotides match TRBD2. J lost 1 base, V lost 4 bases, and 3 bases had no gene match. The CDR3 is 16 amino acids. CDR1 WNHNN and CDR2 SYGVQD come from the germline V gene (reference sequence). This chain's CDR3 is CASSGTSGTGTDTQYF. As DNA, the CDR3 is TGCGCCAGCAGTGGGACTAGCGGGACAGGCACAGATACGCAGTATTTT.